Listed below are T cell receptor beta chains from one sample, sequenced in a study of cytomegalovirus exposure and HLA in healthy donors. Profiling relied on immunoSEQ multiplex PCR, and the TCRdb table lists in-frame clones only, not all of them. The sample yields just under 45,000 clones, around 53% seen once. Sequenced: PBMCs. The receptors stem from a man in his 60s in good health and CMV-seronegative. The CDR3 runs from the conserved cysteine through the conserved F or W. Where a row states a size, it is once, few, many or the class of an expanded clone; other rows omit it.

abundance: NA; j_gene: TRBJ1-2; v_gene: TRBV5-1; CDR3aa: CASSPGGNQGYGYTF
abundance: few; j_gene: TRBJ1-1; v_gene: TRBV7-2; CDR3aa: CASSLGPGNTEAFF
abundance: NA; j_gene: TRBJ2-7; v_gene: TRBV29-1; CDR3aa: CSVEGVAGTRNYEQYF
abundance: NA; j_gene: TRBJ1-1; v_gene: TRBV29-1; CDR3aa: CSVDGQGVNTEAFF
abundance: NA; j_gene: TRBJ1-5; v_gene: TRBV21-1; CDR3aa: CANPDGGDSNQPQHF
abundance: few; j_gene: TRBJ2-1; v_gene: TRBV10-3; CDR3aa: CAMGGNEQFF
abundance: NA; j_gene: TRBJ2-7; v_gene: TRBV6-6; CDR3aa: CASRPGQGFNEQYF
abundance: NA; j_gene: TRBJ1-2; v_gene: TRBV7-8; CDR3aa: CASSLATGAGYGYTF
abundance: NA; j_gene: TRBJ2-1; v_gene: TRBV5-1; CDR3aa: CASSSPLSSGRAGTFNEQFF
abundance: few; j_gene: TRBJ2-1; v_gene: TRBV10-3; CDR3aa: CAISASGRAWNEQFF
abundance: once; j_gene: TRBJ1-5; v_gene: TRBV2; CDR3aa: CASGDRAGQPQHF
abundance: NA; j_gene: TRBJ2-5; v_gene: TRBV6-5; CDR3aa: CASTRASDHGETQYF
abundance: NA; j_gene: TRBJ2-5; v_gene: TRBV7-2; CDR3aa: CASSFEPRGTQYF
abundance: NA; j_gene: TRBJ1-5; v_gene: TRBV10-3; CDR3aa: CAISEGAPGQPQHF
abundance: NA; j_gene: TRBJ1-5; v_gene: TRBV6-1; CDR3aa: CASSEGTGNQPQHF
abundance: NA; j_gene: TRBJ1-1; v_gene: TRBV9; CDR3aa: CASSVVAGEGEAFF
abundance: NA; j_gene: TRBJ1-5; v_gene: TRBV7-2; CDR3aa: CASSLDQGLGNQPQHF
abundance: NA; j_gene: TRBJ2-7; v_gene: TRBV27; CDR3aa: CASSFSGYGHEQYF
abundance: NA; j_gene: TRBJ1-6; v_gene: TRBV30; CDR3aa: CASSTGYNSPLHF
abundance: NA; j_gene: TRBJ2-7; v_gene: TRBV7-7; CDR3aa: CASSQGQGPSYEQYF
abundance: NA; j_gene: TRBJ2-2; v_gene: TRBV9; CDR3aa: CASSAGTGWTVGELFF
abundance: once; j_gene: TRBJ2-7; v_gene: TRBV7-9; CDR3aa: CASSFRTGDEQYF
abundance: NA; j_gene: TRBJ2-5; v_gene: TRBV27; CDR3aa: CASSPGTQYF
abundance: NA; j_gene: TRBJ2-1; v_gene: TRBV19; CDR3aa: CASFGGAAYNEQFF
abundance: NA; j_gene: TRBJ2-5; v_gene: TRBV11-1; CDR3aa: CASSLWEIQYF
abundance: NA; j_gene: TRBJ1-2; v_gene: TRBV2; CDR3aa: CASSPLSGTDNYGYTF
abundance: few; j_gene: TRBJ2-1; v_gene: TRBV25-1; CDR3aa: CASSVAGGRYNEQFF
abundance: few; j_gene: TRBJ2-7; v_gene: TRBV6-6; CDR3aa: CASTSRDKPYEQYF
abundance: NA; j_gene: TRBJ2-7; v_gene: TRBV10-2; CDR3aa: CASSWGQGGEQYF
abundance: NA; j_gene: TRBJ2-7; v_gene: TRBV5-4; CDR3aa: CASSTVTGGTHEQYF
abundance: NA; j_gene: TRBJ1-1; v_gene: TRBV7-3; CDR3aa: CASSPAGANTEAFF
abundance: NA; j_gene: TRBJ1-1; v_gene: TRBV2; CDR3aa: CASSMRVGNTEAFF
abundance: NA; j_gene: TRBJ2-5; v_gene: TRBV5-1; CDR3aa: CASSLESGAETQYF
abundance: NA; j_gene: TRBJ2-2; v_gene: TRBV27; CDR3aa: CASKPQGLGELFF
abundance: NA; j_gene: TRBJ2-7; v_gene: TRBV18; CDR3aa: CASSPTYEQYF
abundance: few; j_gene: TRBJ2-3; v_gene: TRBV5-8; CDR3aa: CASRPFAGGGYF
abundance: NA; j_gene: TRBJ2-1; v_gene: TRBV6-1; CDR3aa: CASSGQGSNEQFF
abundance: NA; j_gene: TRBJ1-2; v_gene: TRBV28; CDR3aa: CASSTGGASRGYTF
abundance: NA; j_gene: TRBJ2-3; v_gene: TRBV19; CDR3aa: CASTPAGGRPDTQYF
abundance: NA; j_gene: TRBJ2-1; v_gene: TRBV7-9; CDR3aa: CASSLSGRADEQFF
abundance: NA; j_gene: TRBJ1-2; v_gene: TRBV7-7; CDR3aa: CANRKRVVKQSRGGRTNYGYTF